Listed below are T cell receptor beta chains from one sample, sequenced in a study of T cell changes during pregnancy in multiple sclerosis. TCRdb keeps only in-frame clones here, not all; method: immunoSEQ multiplex PCR. The data show 100,000 or so clones, approximately 93% seen once. Sequenced material: peripheral blood, taken after pregnancy. The receptors here all came from a female donor with multiple sclerosis, enrolled in a pregnancy study. Both conserved end residues are part of each CDR3. The D gene is left open where the match is weak. Expanded clones are given a class, and other clones once, few, many or no size at all.

CDR3nt: TGTGCCAGTAGTAAGCGTCCTAACTATGGCTACACCTTC
CDR3aa: CASSKRPNYGYTF
j_gene: TRBJ1-2
v_gene: TRBV19
abundance: .
d_gene: .

CDR3nt: TGTGCCTGGGAGTCCGTCCTCCGAGGAGGAGATACGCAGTATTTT
CDR3aa: CAWESVLRGGDTQYF
j_gene: TRBJ2-3
v_gene: TRBV30
abundance: .
d_gene: .

CDR3nt: TGTGCCAGCAGCGGCGGACAGACGAACACTGAAGCTTTCTTT
CDR3aa: CASSGGQTNTEAFF
j_gene: TRBJ1-1
v_gene: TRBV9
abundance: .
d_gene: .

CDR3nt: TGTGCCAGCAGCTCCCCGAGGGGGCTAGCCGTAACCGGGGAGCTGTTTTTT
CDR3aa: CASSSPRGLAVTGELFF
j_gene: TRBJ2-2
v_gene: TRBV9
abundance: .
d_gene: TRBD1

CDR3nt: TGTGCCACGGGGAGGAACTACGAGCAGTACTTC
CDR3aa: CATGRNYEQYF
j_gene: TRBJ2-7
v_gene: TRBV19
abundance: once
d_gene: .

CDR3nt: TGCGCCAGCAGCACGACAGGGGACTTCTATGGCTACACCTTC
CDR3aa: CASSTTGDFYGYTF
j_gene: TRBJ1-2
v_gene: TRBV4-3
abundance: .
d_gene: TRBD1

CDR3nt: TGTGCCAGCAGCCGGACCCAGGGCTATGGCGAAAAACTGTTTTTT
CDR3aa: CASSRTQGYGEKLFF
j_gene: TRBJ1-4
v_gene: TRBV6-1
abundance: .
d_gene: .

CDR3nt: TGCGCCAGCAGCAGGAATAGCGGGACCGGCAATGAGCAGTTCTTC
CDR3aa: CASSRNSGTGNEQFF
j_gene: TRBJ2-1
v_gene: TRBV5-1
abundance: .
d_gene: TRBD2

CDR3nt: TGCGCCAGCAGCTTGTCGTGGCAGGGGGCGGACTATGGCTACACCTTC
CDR3aa: CASSLSWQGADYGYTF
j_gene: TRBJ1-2
v_gene: TRBV5-1
abundance: .
d_gene: TRBD1

CDR3nt: TGCGCCAGCAGCTTGGATCCGTATGCAACTAATGAAAAACTGTTTTTT
CDR3aa: CASSLDPYATNEKLFF
j_gene: TRBJ1-4
v_gene: TRBV5-1
abundance: .
d_gene: .

CDR3nt: TGTGCCAGCAGCTTGGGGGGCAACACTGAAGCTTTCTTT
CDR3aa: CASSLGGNTEAFF
j_gene: TRBJ1-1
v_gene: TRBV5-8
abundance: .
d_gene: .

CDR3nt: TGCGCCAGCAGCTACGGGACTAGCGGGAGGGGCGAGCAGTACTTC
CDR3aa: CASSYGTSGRGEQYF
j_gene: TRBJ2-7
v_gene: TRBV4-1
abundance: .
d_gene: TRBD2

CDR3nt: TGTGCCAGCAGCAAAGGGAGTCCTAACTATGGCTACACCTTC
CDR3aa: CASSKGSPNYGYTF
j_gene: TRBJ1-2
v_gene: TRBV21-1
abundance: .
d_gene: .

CDR3nt: TGTGCCAGCAGTGAACAAGAAGCGGGAACGCAAGAGACCCAGTACTTC
CDR3aa: CASSEQEAGTQETQYF
j_gene: TRBJ2-5
v_gene: TRBV25-1
abundance: few
d_gene: TRBD2

CDR3nt: TGTGCCAGCAGCCAGGGACTTTACAATGAGCAGTTCTTC
CDR3aa: CASSQGLYNEQFF
j_gene: TRBJ2-1
v_gene: TRBV7-8
abundance: .
d_gene: .

CDR3nt: TGCGCCAGCAGCTTGGTTGCGGGTCCAGATACGCAGTATTTT
CDR3aa: CASSLVAGPDTQYF
j_gene: TRBJ2-3
v_gene: TRBV5-1
abundance: .
d_gene: .

CDR3nt: TGTGCCAGCAGTGAGGGGCAGGGGGAACAGCCCCAGCATTTT
CDR3aa: CASSEGQGEQPQHF
j_gene: TRBJ1-5
v_gene: TRBV2
abundance: .
d_gene: TRBD1

CDR3nt: TGTGCCAGCAGTCAAAACAGGGCTGTTTCCTACGAGCAGTACTTC
CDR3aa: CASSQNRAVSYEQYF
j_gene: TRBJ2-7
v_gene: TRBV6-1
abundance: .
d_gene: .

CDR3nt: TGTGCCAGCAGCTTACTTGGCAGGGGGGCTTATAGTGAGCAGTTCTTC
CDR3aa: CASSLLGRGAYSEQFF
j_gene: TRBJ2-1
v_gene: TRBV7-2
abundance: .
d_gene: .

CDR3nt: TGTGCCAGCAGCGATCTCGACAGAGGCTATGGCTACACCTTC
CDR3aa: CASSDLDRGYGYTF
j_gene: TRBJ1-2
v_gene: TRBV9
abundance: .
d_gene: .

CDR3nt: TGTGCCATCAGTGACACCGAGTTCACGCAGTATTTT
CDR3aa: CAISDTEFTQYF
j_gene: TRBJ2-3
v_gene: TRBV10-3
abundance: .
d_gene: .

CDR3nt: TGTGCCAGCAGTCCGTGGACAGGTTCCTACAATGAGCAGTTCTTC
CDR3aa: CASSPWTGSYNEQFF
j_gene: TRBJ2-1
v_gene: TRBV27
abundance: .
d_gene: TRBD1

CDR3nt: TGTGCCAGCAGTATCGGACAGGGATATGAGCAGTTCTTC
CDR3aa: CASSIGQGYEQFF
j_gene: TRBJ2-1
v_gene: TRBV6-1
abundance: .
d_gene: TRBD1